The 21 T cell receptor beta chains below were found in one sample sequenced in a study of blood T cell repertoires in COVID-19 (dated by TCRdb to the early 2020s). To prepare the library, the immunoSEQ multiplex PCR assay was applied. As stored in TCRdb, this immuneACCESS dataset retains in-frame rearrangements with V and J assigned. A fraction of the clones does not appear; measured against another copy, unresolved V genes explain less than half of the discrepancy, and the remainder lacks a known reason. Across this sample there are about 160,000 clones, with 92% seen only once. Of the sample, 4.8% is held by the ten largest clones. The specimen was peripheral blood. The source is a man aged 30 to 45 with COVID-19, enrolled during active disease.

A few counts support this clone. V and J are TRBV19 and TRBJ2-1; 7 positions agree with TRBD1. Per germline, CDR1 LNHDA and CDR2 SQIVND (reference sequence). V lost 2 bases to trimming and J lost 6 bases; unmatched junction nucleotides: 4. The CDR3 consists of 14 residues. The CDR3 DNA reads as TGTGCCAGTAGTATATCTCGGGACAGCAATGAGCAGTTCTTC. Translating gives CASSISRDSNEQFF.

In this sample, this clone turned up once. The rearrangement uses TRBV11-2 and TRBJ2-5, with D possibly being TRBD2 (6 bases). The CDR3 is 16 residues long. The germline V and J ends were trimmed by 2 bases and 1 base, with 14 bases remaining between them. CDR1 is SGHAT, CDR2 FQNNGV, per germline. Written as DNA, the CDR3 is TGTGCCAGCAGCTTATATACGGGAGTGGCCCAAGAGACCCAGTACTTC. Translation gives CASSLYTGVAQETQYF.

The CDR3 loop reads CASSSDRGNEKLFF. CDR3 DNA sequence: TGTGCCAGCAGCTCCGACAGGGGGAATGAAAAACTGTTTTTT. The chain has TRBV7-2 and TRBJ1-4; TRBD1 matches 9 bases. This CDR3 spans 14 amino acids. V lost 4 bases, J lost 5 bases, and 2 bases stayed unmatched. Germline V gene lookup returns CDR1 SGHTA and CDR2 FQGNSA. The variable domain in full, completed from reference TRBV7-2 and TRBJ1-4, reads GAGVSQSPSNKVTEKGKDVELRCDPISGHTALYWYRQSLGQGLEFLIYFQGNSAPDKSGLPSDRFSAERTGGSVSTLTIQRTQQEDSAVYLCASSSDRGNEKLFFGSGTQLSVL.

The chain is built from TRBV21-1 and TRBJ2-7; the table names TRBD1, a call not compared with the DNA. TRBV21-1 is listed as a pseudogene. This CDR3 is built from 16 residues. The CDR3 DNA reads TGTGCCAGCAGCACAACAGGGGGCGACTGCTCCTACGAGCAGTACTTC. Protein sequence: CASSTTGGDCSYEQYF.

V and J are TRBV7-2 and TRBJ2-5, with 10 bases identical to TRBD2. CDR1 is SGHTA, CDR2 FQGNSA, per germline. Unmatched junction bases numbered 3, after V lost 4 bases and J lost 4 bases. The CDR3 runs to 14 residues. CDR3 sequence: CASSWASGGETQYF. Here the CDR3 DNA reads TGTGCCAGCAGCTGGGCTAGCGGGGGAGAGACCCAGTACTTC.

This clone was recorded only once. The CDR3 loop is CASSQEGLAGKNIQYF. As DNA, the CDR3 is TGTGCCAGCAGCCAAGAAGGACTAGCGGGAAAGAACATTCAGTACTTC. The chain is built from TRBV3-1 (or the pseudogene TRBV3-2) and TRBJ2-4; 12 bases fit TRBD2. The CDR3 consists of 16 residues. Germline trimming cut 0 bases from V and 7 bases from J; bases unmatched to any gene: 4. The germline CDR1 and CDR2 sequences are LGHDT and YNNKEL (reference sequence).

The J gene is TRBJ2-2, the V gene TRBV6-6; D gene unclear. The germline V gene has CDR1 MNHNY and CDR2 SVGAGI (reference sequence). The CDR3 contains 15 residues. The V end lost 2 bases, the J end lost 1 base, and 8 bases lay between the germline ends. The CDR3 here is CASSYVRGNTGELFF. The CDR3 nucleotides are TGTGCCAGCAGTTACGTGCGAGGGAACACCGGGGAGCTGTTTTTT.

V usage is TRBV27 and J usage is TRBJ2-1; 7 nucleotides line up with TRBD2. This CDR3 region has 16 residues. Germline V CDR1 and CDR2: MNHEY, SMNVEV (reference sequence). With V trimmed by 2 bases and J by 2 bases, 6 bases remained unmatched. Written as DNA, the CDR3 is TGTGCCAGCAGTTTACGACTAGCCGTTACCTACAATGAGCAGTTCTTC. This codes for CASSLRLAVTYNEQFF.

The CDR3 region has the DNA TGTGCCAGCAGCCACGGACAGGGAAAAGAGACCCAGTACTTC. Translated, it gives CASSHGQGKETQYF. J is TRBJ2-5 and V is TRBV4-2; 8 positions match TRBD1. The CDR3 covers 14 residues. J gave up 3 bases and V 3 bases, and 3 bases lay outside the gene matches. CDR1 is LGHNA and CDR2 is YNFKEQ in the germline V gene.

This chain uses TRBV6-2 or TRBV6-3 with TRBJ2-7, with TRBD2 identical over 9 bases. This CDR3 has 15 amino acids. Germline V gene lookup returns CDR1 MNHEY and CDR2 SVGEGT. V trimming: 3 bases; J trimming: 5 bases; junction bases outside the gene matches: 8. The CDR3 loop is CASSYPGLAVHEQYF. The CDR3 DNA is TGTGCCAGCAGTTATCCGGGACTAGCAGTACACGAGCAGTACTTC.

The rearrangement joins TRBV27 to TRBJ1-1, with D possibly being TRBD1 (5 bases). The CDR3 sequence is 13 residues long. With 8 bases removed from V and 4 bases from J, the gap between germline ends came to 14 bases. CDR1 is MNHEY, CDR2 SMNVEV, per germline (reference sequence). The CDR3 DNA reads as TGTGCCAGCTGTCTTCTAAGGGGCACTGAAGCTTTCTTT. Translating gives CASCLLRGTEAFF.

The chain combines TRBV7-8 with TRBJ2-5; 11 nucleotides match TRBD2. V lost 1 base, J lost 5 bases, and 9 bases stayed unmatched. CDR3 length: 17 residues. Germline lookup yields CDR1 SGHVS and CDR2 FQNEAQ. For the CDR3, the DNA is TGTGCCAGCAGCTTAGGGCTGCTAGCGGGGGGCCGGGAGACCCAGTACTTC. This encodes CASSLGLLAGGRETQYF.

The V call is TRBV4-1, the J call TRBJ2-2, with 12 positions matching TRBD2. V lost 1 base and J lost 5; bases outside the gene matches: 11. CDR3 length: 19 amino acids. CDR1 is MGHRA, CDR2 YSYEKL, per germline. CDR3 amino acids: CASSQVGLAGGISTGELFF. The CDR3 DNA is TGCGCCAGCAGCCAAGTCGGGCTAGCGGGGGGGATATCGACCGGGGAGCTGTTTTTT.

The chain links TRBV12-3 or TRBV12-4 to TRBJ2-5; a weak D match, TRBD1 (6 bases). The CDR3 extends over 13 amino acids. V was shortened by 8 bases and J by 1 base, with 11 bases between the two germline ends. CDR3 loop: CASRDTFQETQYF. The CDR3 bases are TGTGCCAGCCGGGACACCTTCCAAGAGACCCAGTACTTC.

As concerns this clone: Within the sample, other DNA sequences also encode this same CDR3. The chain uses TRBV28 and TRBJ2-7, with 10 nucleotides matching TRBD1. Trimming took 5 bases from V and 2 from J; bases not matched to a gene: 6. Germline V lookup: CDR1 MDHEN, CDR2 SYDVKM. CDR3 length: 15 amino acids. CDR3 sequence: CASSPGTGVPYEQYF. The DNA for the CDR3 is TGTGCCAGCAGTCCCGGGACAGGGGTCCCCTACGAGCAGTACTTC. Together with reference TRBV28 and TRBJ2-7, the CDR3 gives the full variable domain: DVKVTQSSRYLVKRTGEKVFLECVQDMDHENMFWYRQDPGLGLRLIYFSYDVKMKEKGDIPEGYSVSREKKERFSLILESASTNQTSMYLCASSPGTGVPYEQYFGPGTRLTVT.

This clone was found once. The rearrangement joins TRBV7-2 to TRBJ2-7; the match to TRBD1 covers 9 bases. The CDR3 is made up of 15 amino acids. V trimming: 2 bases; J trimming: 0 bases; junction bases outside the gene matches: 2. CDR1 and CDR2 from the germline V gene are SGHTA and FQGNSA. The CDR3 DNA reads as TGTGCCAGCAGCTTACTGGGACAGGGCTCCTACGAGCAGTACTTC. It specifies CASSLLGQGSYEQYF.

The chain uses TRBV9 and TRBJ2-3, with 10 bases aligning to TRBD2. The V segment lost 0 bases and the J segment 5 bases; nucleotides outside the gene matches: 12. The CDR3 is 18 residues long. Germline V gives CDR1 SGDLS, CDR2 YYNGEE. The CDR3 region is CASSVEFWSSGSLDTQYF. The CDR3 DNA follows: TGTGCCAGCAGCGTAGAATTTTGGTCTAGCGGGAGTCTAGATACGCAGTATTTT.

This chain uses TRBV5-1 with TRBJ1-4; no reliable D call. This CDR3 has 16 residues. Germline lookup yields CDR1 SGHRS and CDR2 YFSETQ. Trimming pared 2 bases from V and 4 bases from J, leaving 15 bases between. In DNA form, the CDR3 reads TGCGCCAGCAGCTTAGGAGGGCGCGCCGATAATGAAAAACTGTTTTTT. Its translation is CASSLGGRADNEKLFF.

The rearrangement uses TRBV7-9 and TRBJ1-5; D call uncertain. This CDR3 has 15 residues. Trimming pared 5 bases from V and 0 bases from J, leaving 11 bases between. Germline CDR1 reads SEHNR; CDR2 reads FQNEAQ (reference sequence). The CDR3 DNA follows: TGTGCCAGCAGCCCCGGGTATACTAGCAATCAGCCCCAGCATTTT. Its translation: CASSPGYTSNQPQHF.

This chain uses TRBV29-1 with TRBJ2-1; 15 bases line up with TRBD2. The CDR3 is made up of 16 amino acids. V shed 7 bases and J 5 bases; nucleotides not matched to a gene: 9. The V gene's germline CDR1 is SQVTM and CDR2 ANQGSEA. In nucleotides, the CDR3 is TGCAGCGCCGAAGGACTAGCGGGGGGGCTTGACAATGAGCAGTTCTTC. Its translation is CSAEGLAGGLDNEQFF.

V and J are TRBV11-1 and TRBJ2-7; 11 positions match TRBD2. The CDR3 length is 16 residues. Per germline, CDR1 SGHAT and CDR2 FQDESV (reference sequence). J gave up 2 bases and V 5 bases, and 8 bases lay outside the gene matches. The DNA of the CDR3 is TGTGCCAGCAGCGGACGGCCGGGACTAGCGGCCTACGAGCAGTACTTC. This gives the protein CASSGRPGLAAYEQYF.